What follows are 18 T cell receptor beta chains derived from one specimen sequenced in a study of cytomegalovirus exposure and HLA in healthy donors. It was with 60 Vbeta and 13 Jbeta primers that the PCR ran. TCRdb's table, derived via immunoSEQ multiplex PCR, lists solely in-frame clones and lacks some. The table lists some 150,000 clones, 76% of them singletons. The sequenced sample consisted of PBMCs. The receptor source for this set is a female donor in good health and CMV-seropositive.

V usage is TRBV30 and J usage is TRBJ1-4; TRBD1 aligns across 11 bases. CDR1 is GTSNPN, CDR2 SVGIG, per germline (reference sequence). After removal of 2 bases from V and 0 bases from J, the junction contained 2 bases not matched to a gene. The CDR3 runs to 16 residues. The CDR3 here is CAWSQGQGATNEKLFF. CDR3 sequence (DNA): TGTGCCTGGAGTCAGGGACAGGGGGCAACTAATGAAAAACTGTTTTTT.

The chain joins TRBV6-1 to TRBJ1-1; 10 nucleotides match TRBD1. Germline V gives CDR1 MNHNS, CDR2 SASEGT. Losses at the gene ends were 4 bases for V and 6 bases for J; bases not matched to a gene: 2. This CDR3 is built from 13 residues. The CDR3 loop is CASSGTGGPEAFF. The DNA of the CDR3 is TGTGCCAGCAGTGGGACAGGGGGACCTGAAGCTTTCTTT.

The rearrangement links TRBV6-5 to TRBJ2-2, with 8 bases that match TRBD1. The CDR3 has 14 residues. Losses at the gene ends were 6 bases for V and 5 bases for J; bases not matched to a gene: 5. Germline V lookup: CDR1 MNHEY, CDR2 SVGAGI. CDR3 sequence: CASRGQGATGELFF. DNA for the CDR3: TGTGCCAGCAGGGGCCAGGGGGCAACCGGGGAGCTGTTTTTT.

The V gene is TRBV9, the J gene TRBJ2-5; perhaps TRBD2 as D (5 bases). The DNA end is more similar to TRBJ2-7, so the J call may be wrong. Germline V gene sequence: CDR1 SGDLS, CDR2 YYNGEE. The CDR3 sequence is 16 residues long. The CDR3 DNA follows: TGTGCCAGCAGCGTAGCGGGGTCTGCAGTTGTCTACGAGCAGTACTTC. It specifies CASSVAGSAVVYEQYF.

In its sample, this clone was seen once. The chain has TRBV27 and TRBJ1-5; D unclear. Germline V gives CDR1 MNHEY, CDR2 SMNVEV (reference sequence). This CDR3 is 16 amino acids long. V was cut by 4 bases and J by 4 bases, with 17 bases left in between. CDR3 residues: CASSSSLEGWNQPQHF. CDR3 bases: TGTGCCAGCAGTTCCTCCCTCGAGGGATGGAATCAGCCCCAGCATTTT.

In this sample, this clone turned up a few times. The rearrangement links TRBV7-6 to TRBJ2-7; D is possibly TRBD2 (5 bases). The CDR3 is made up of 13 amino acids. Germline V gene lookup returns CDR1 SGHVS and CDR2 FNYEAQ. The germline V and J ends were trimmed by 3 bases and 6 bases, with 12 bases remaining between them. The CDR3 region has the DNA TGTGCCAGCAGCTTTTCTAGCTCCAGCGAGCAGTACTTC. This gives the protein CASSFSSSSEQYF. Full variable domain (remainder filled in from reference TRBV7-6 and TRBJ2-7): GAGVSQSPRYKVTKRGQDVALRCDPISGHVSLYWYRQALGQGPEFLTYFNYEAQQDKSGLPNDRFSAERPEGSISTLTIQRTEQRDSAMYRCASSFSSSSEQYFGPGTRLTVT.

This chain joins TRBV2 and TRBJ1-5; possible D gene TRBD1, 5 bases. Germline V gene data show CDR1 as SNHLY and CDR2 as FYNNEI. This CDR3 has 15 amino acids. V lost 0 bases and J 6 bases, leaving 12 bases between the germline ends. The CDR3 DNA follows: TGTGCCAGCAGTGAAGCGTTAAGGGGTGGTCAGCCCCAGCATTTT. Protein: CASSEALRGGQPQHF.

The V and J genes are TRBV5-6 and TRBJ2-2; 11 bases fit TRBD2. Germline CDR1 SGHDT, CDR2 YYEEEE. The CDR3 is 16 residues long. The V gene end was trimmed by 6 bases and the J gene end by 5 bases; junction bases not matched to a gene: 9. The CDR3 nucleotides read TGTGCCAGCAAGCTTAGCGGGAGGGCAGGGACCGGGGAGCTGTTTTTT. Translating it yields CASKLSGRAGTGELFF.

V gene TRBV19 combines with J gene TRBJ2-1; no clear D. Trimming removed 5 bases from V and 3 bases from J, with 5 bases in between. Germline assignment: CDR1 LNHDA and CDR2 SQIVND (reference sequence). CDR3 length: 12 residues. The CDR3 spells CASSLNYNEQFF. In nucleotides, the CDR3 is TGTGCCAGTAGTCTTAACTACAATGAGCAGTTCTTC. Drawing the rest from reference TRBV19 and TRBJ2-1, the complete variable domain is DGGITQSPKYLFRKEGQNVTLSCEQNLNHDAMYWYRQDPGQGLRLIYYSQIVNDFQKGDIAEGYSVSREKKESFPLTVTSAQKNPTAFYLCASSLNYNEQFFGPGTRLTVL.

This clone occurred a few times. The chain employs TRBV2 and TRBJ1-1; 8 positions agree with TRBD1. Germline-derived CDR1 and CDR2 are SNHLY and FYNNEI. The V segment lost 6 bases and the J segment 1 base; nucleotides outside the gene matches: 4. CDR3 length equals 14 residues. The CDR3 DNA reads as TGTGCCAGCAGGGACAGGGAAGGGAACACTGAAGCTTTCTTT. This gives the protein CASRDREGNTEAFF. Full variable domain (outside the CDR3, taken from reference TRBV2 and TRBJ1-1): EPEVTQTPSHQVTQMGQEVILRCVPISNHLYFYWYRQILGQKVEFLVSFYNNEISEKSEIFDDQFSVERPDGSNFTLKIRSTKLEDSAMYFCASRDREGNTEAFFGQGTRLTVV.

The genes are TRBV18 and TRBJ1-3; 7 bases align to TRBD1. J was trimmed by 4 bases and V by 8 bases; bases with no gene match: 5. The CDR3 sequence is 13 residues long. The V gene's germline CDR1 is KGHSH and CDR2 LQKENI. Written as DNA, the CDR3 is TGTGCCAGCCTGACAGGGTCCGGAAACACCATATATTTT. This sequence encodes CASLTGSGNTIYF.

The J gene is TRBJ2-1, the V gene TRBV11-2; TRBD1 matches 10 bases. Germline-derived CDR1 and CDR2 are SGHAT and FQNNGV. Trimming removed 1 base from V and 6 bases from J; junction bases left unmatched: 6. The CDR3 spans 16 residues. DNA of the CDR3: TGTGCCAGCAGCTTAGGGACCGGGACAGGGGCCAATGAGCAGTTCTTC. It is translated as CASSLGTGTGANEQFF.

The genes are TRBV7-9 and TRBJ1-2; 7 positions agree with TRBD1. J gave up 10 bases and V 5 bases, and 10 bases lay outside the gene matches. Germline assignment: CDR1 SEHNR and CDR2 FQNEAQ (reference sequence). The CDR3 contains 13 residues. This chain's CDR3 is CASSHSGTEYYTF. CDR3 coding DNA: TGTGCCAGCAGCCACTCCGGGACAGAGTACTACACCTTC.

J is TRBJ2-3 and V is TRBV28; perhaps TRBD2 as D (6 bases). V was clipped by 4 bases and J by 8 bases, with 10 bases between them. The CDR3 is made up of 12 amino acids. Germline CDR1 and CDR2: MDHEN and SYDVKM. CDR3 protein: CASSSGGVTQYF. CDR3 bases: TGTGCCAGCAGTTCAGGAGGGGTTACGCAGTATTTT.

The gene calls are TRBV6-5 and TRBJ1-4; 9 nucleotides agree with TRBD1. Germline trimming cut 4 bases from V and 13 bases from J; bases unmatched to any gene: 10. CDR1 and CDR2 (germline): MNHEY, SVGAGI. This CDR3 comprises 14 residues. The CDR3 here is CASSFSGTGKGLFF. The CDR3 nucleotides read TGTGCCAGCAGTTTCTCCGGGACAGGGAAAGGACTGTTTTTT.

The chain recombines TRBV19 with TRBJ2-5; a weak D match, TRBD2 (6 bases). The V gene's germline CDR1 is LNHDA and CDR2 SQIVND (reference sequence). The CDR3 is made up of 13 amino acids. Deletions cut 3 bases from V and 5 bases from J, with 10 bases between. CDR3 coding DNA: TGTGCCAGTAGTATGGGGGGATGGGAGACCCAGTACTTC. It codes for CASSMGGWETQYF.

This chain links TRBV19 with TRBJ1-6; TRBD1 matches 10 bases. The ends lost 9 bases at V and 9 bases at J; junction bases unmatched: 5. Germline CDR1 is LNHDA and CDR2 is SQIVND (reference sequence). The CDR3 length is 13 residues. Here the CDR3 DNA reads TGTGCCAGCCGGGACAGGGGCCCTTCACCCCTCCACTTT. This translates into CASRDRGPSPLHF.

The J gene is TRBJ2-1, the V gene TRBV4-1, with D perhaps matching TRBD2 (6 bases). CDR1 is MGHRA, CDR2 YSYEKL, per germline. The CDR3 has 19 amino acids. The V gene lost 0 bases and the J gene lost 0 bases, with 18 bases spanning the gap. Here the CDR3 reads CASSQEGPGTFSSYNEQFF. The CDR3 DNA reads TGCGCCAGCAGCCAAGAAGGCCCTGGGACTTTCAGCTCCTACAATGAGCAGTTCTTC.